This entry is about one T cell receptor beta chain. J was trimmed by 2 bases and V by 3 bases; bases with no gene match: 2. In germline, CDR1 is LNHDA, CDR2 SQIVND (reference sequence). This CDR3 has 15 residues. Reverse transcription of roughly 0.5 to 1 ug RNA was performed with random hexamers. immunoSEQ multiplex PCR amplified TCR beta CDR3 across 54 Vbeta, 13 Jbeta. TCRdb reprocessed the immunoSEQ multiplex PCR reads with MiXCR, giving one entry per CDR3 protein. Altogether about 240,000 distinct CDR3 sequences are present, 90% to 96% being singletons, with the ten largest covering approximately 0.094%. These data are taken from a study of CD8 T cells in Susac syndrome.

The TCR comes from a human donor with Susac syndrome. Input material: CD4+ T cells from PBMCs. The chain uses TRBV19 and TRBJ2-1; TRBD1 agrees at 9 bases. CDR3 nucleotides: TGTGCCAGTAGTATCGGGACAGGGCCCTACAATGAGCAGTTCTTC. It translates to CASSIGTGPYNEQFF.